This T cell receptor (beta chain) emerged from a study of T cell responses to AZD1222 COVID-19 vaccine (dated by TCRdb to the early 2020s). Looking at the study overall: AZD1222 recipients given second doses at about 4 weeks or at about 12 weeks were pooled, since spike-specific TCR depth and breadth were not found to differ between the two schedules. A total of about 230 trial participants underwent TCR sequencing, of whom some 210 received two doses of AZD1222 and around 25 received two doses of the MenACWY control vaccine. Trial participants were enrolled by age into subgroups of 18-55, 56-69 and 70-plus years, and roughly 160, 29 and 62 TCR-sequenced participants, respectively, were included in these subgroups.

Including cysteine and phenylalanine, the CDR3 has 16 amino acids. Only CDR3 DNA is held: 48 bases, read in frame from base 1. From V the trimming removes 4 bases and from J it removes 4 bases, while the gene matches leave 6 bases of the junction unaccounted for. Reading the germline V gene (reference sequence) gives CDR1 GTSNPN and CDR2 SVGIG. As for this clone: No cognate antigen has been identified for it. Per-nucleotide qualities are absent, and no much larger clonotype sits a single base away.

Sample time point, as interpreted from the label and publication: baseline before first vaccination. Samples from vaccinated people were obtained from the UK trials COV001 and COV002, which included a single-blind randomized controlled phase 2/3 trial of AZD1222 (ChAdOx1 nCoV-19) in healthy adults. Trial participant PBMC samples were collected at day 0 and day 28 after the second dose for TCRbeta chain sequencing. What the study reported, not specific to this receptor: After two AZD1222 doses, spike-specific TCR breadth and depth were significantly higher than at day 0 and than in MenACWY recipients. The 56-69-year group was small, and its depth increase did not reach significance, likely because of low power. Conclusions about previously exposed vaccinees are limited because only six or seven AZD1222 recipients were SARS-CoV-2 seropositive at baseline. Participants were mostly white British and included more females than males, and it was suggested by the authors that clonal diversity may have been underestimated. Epitopes outside the regions mutated in the B.1.351 and B.1.1.7 variants were reportedly recognized by nearly half of the unique spike-specific TCRs. Because no day 14 peak-response samples were available, repertoires were characterized only after the peak T cell response. The whole spike protein was spanned by vaccine-associated CD4 TCRs, and dominant responses were seen in regions 160-218 and 743-854.

The CDR3 regions of human TCRbeta chains were subjected to immunosequencing. In the paper's pipeline: Repertoire TCRs were checked for matches against a reference library of SARS-CoV-2-specific TCRs that had been generated using the MIRA antigen-specificity platform. Breadth meant the fraction of unique TCRs that were SARS-CoV-2-associated, whereas depth meant the fraction of total T cells that were SARS-CoV-2-associated. Each spike-specific TCR was assigned to its reactive spike region and to a CD4 or CD8 class using the MIRA data. Log10-transformed breadth and depth values were compared by one-way ANOVA with Sidak's multiple comparisons tests. TCRdb obtained this table from immuneACCESS and retained in-frame rearrangements with V and J assigned. These tables miss some clones; where compared with another copy, unresolved V genes account for less than half of the shortfall, and the remainder is unexplained. V and J calls and clone size are given by that table; D and trimming were obtained from the DNA. For this sample there are approximately 84,000 clones; roughly 89% appear just once. Over 2% of the sample is in the top ten clones.

The chain couples TRBV30 to TRBJ2-3; 15 middle bases align to TRBD2. The source of this sequence is an adult in good health. The specimen comprised peripheral blood, sampled on day 0 of AZD1222 vaccination. Here is the DNA: TGTGCCTGGACAATGGGACTAGCGGGGGGCTCAGATACGCAGTATTTT. Protein translation: CAWTMGLAGGSDTQYF.